This record covers a single T cell receptor (beta chain). This CDR3 region has 15 residues. Trimming removed 7 bases at V and 2 bases at J, with 12 bases between. Germline V gene lookup returns CDR1 LNHDA and CDR2 SQIVND (reference sequence). TCRdb's table, derived via immunoSEQ multiplex PCR, lists solely in-frame clones and lacks some. The table shows 150,000 to 250,000 clones, with about 79% occurring only once. The data derive from a study of cytomegalovirus exposure and HLA in healthy donors. Overall study context: The 90 to 150 validation repertoires matched the 500 to 750 first-cohort repertoires in platform, a later analysis reported.

The specimen sequenced was PBMCs. The receptor comes from a woman in her twenties or thirties in good health and CMV-seropositive. The chain has TRBV19 and TRBJ2-6, with D possibly being TRBD1 (6 bases). CDR3 DNA sequence: TGTGCCAGTATCGGCAGGGGCCCTGGGGCCAACGTCCTGACTTTC. Translation gives CASIGRGPGANVLTF.